These T cell receptor beta chains were read from a single sample in a study of identical twins. One entry per CDR3 protein, called by TCRdb with MiXCR from the 5' RACE reads. The table lists about 810,000 distinct CDR3 sequences, about 12% of them singletons. This sample also belongs to another study, concerning yellow fever vaccine responses in identical twins.

What was sequenced was PBMCs. The receptors were sampled from a woman aged 18 to 35 in good health. Each CDR3 is given with its conserved first and last residue. The D gene is left open where the match is weak.

>TRBV7-2|-|TRBJ2-7
CASSYRTSSEQYF
>TRBV20-1|-|TRBJ2-2
CSARDRRSANTGELFF
>TRBV20-1|TRBD2|TRBJ2-1
CSARTSGAPNEQFF
>TRBV4-1|-|TRBJ2-1
CASSQVLGGRPPYNEQFF
>TRBV12-3/TRBV12-4|-|TRBJ1-2
CASIDLEDGSNYGYTF
>TRBV10-3|-|TRBJ1-2
CAINQPTAGYTF
>TRBV29-1|-|TRBJ2-5
CSVVGGIAYQETQYF
>TRBV6-5|-|TRBJ2-7
CASSYSHQGSHEQYF
>TRBV29-1|-|TRBJ2-3
CSVHPTGSRTDTQYF
>TRBV11-1|TRBD2|TRBJ2-3
CASSLPSPGLAGVVRDTQYF
>TRBV7-9|-|TRBJ2-5
CASSPEFGPQETQYF
>TRBV5-1|TRBD2|TRBJ2-1
CASSLPGGLYEQFF
>TRBV7-8|TRBD1|TRBJ1-4
CASSLARGYEKLVF
>TRBV7-2|-|TRBJ2-4
CASSFDSLLAKNIQYF
>TRBV3-1|TRBD2|TRBJ2-1
CDSSPSSLTSGRLDNEQFF
>TRBV5-1|TRBD1|TRBJ2-7
CASSPGTEEQYF
>TRBV2|-|TRBJ2-2
CASEMGGTGELFF
>TRBV19|-|TRBJ1-2
CASSIDSGLNYGYTF
>TRBV18|TRBD2|TRBJ2-5
CASSPDANLAGDETQYF
>TRBV7-9|-|TRBJ2-2
CASSLLGARNTGELFF
>TRBV5-1|TRBD1|TRBJ1-5
CASSPSGTGVQPQHF
>TRBV7-3|-|TRBJ2-6
CASSQRPAGANVLTF
>TRBV2|TRBD2|TRBJ2-1
CASSGGLAGSFVQFF
>TRBV5-1|-|TRBJ2-7
CASSPAGEVHEQYF
>TRBV2|-|TRBJ2-2
CASSEQGPNTGELFF
>TRBV28|TRBD2|TRBJ2-5
CASSKRPGGETQYF
>TRBV10-3|TRBD2|TRBJ2-3
CAIRERESADTQYF
>TRBV28|TRBD2|TRBJ2-1
CASSLSAGGPVSEQFF
>TRBV2|-|TRBJ2-4
CASIGVQGRSNIQYF
>TRBV3-1|-|TRBJ2-6
CASSQEGRSGANVLTF
>TRBV5-6|-|TRBJ2-2
CASSPPAGPYTGELFF
>TRBV9|-|TRBJ2-3
CASSGLGPGTDTQYF
>TRBV3-1|TRBD2|TRBJ2-1
CASSQPSGRGGGEQFF
>TRBV7-8|TRBD2|TRBJ2-5
CASSQATSGTIQETQYF
>TRBV12-3/TRBV12-4|-|TRBJ1-5
CASSLGLTGDQPQHF
>TRBV28|-|TRBJ1-1
CASSLTWGSEAFF
>TRBV20-1|-|TRBJ2-1
CSAGGRLSNEQFF
>TRBV7-9|-|TRBJ1-4
CASSAHITTNEKLFF
>TRBV7-6|-|TRBJ2-7
CASSLGPAGNYEQYF
>TRBV5-1|TRBD1|TRBJ1-2
CASSLASGTGEGYTF
>TRBV12-3/TRBV12-4|-|TRBJ2-7
CASSQTRNEQYF
>TRBV5-1|TRBD2|TRBJ2-3
CASSLSGQGGTDTQYF
>TRBV2|TRBD2|TRBJ2-2
CASSEQRGGAGELFF
>TRBV12-3/TRBV12-4|TRBD1|TRBJ2-7
CASSIGTAYEQYF
>TRBV20-1|-|TRBJ2-7
CSARDPGGHGGEQYF
>TRBV15|-|TRBJ2-7
CATSRGDAYEQYF
>TRBV10-2|-|TRBJ1-1
CASRETDTEAFF
>TRBV5-1|-|TRBJ2-2
CASSFIGENTGELFF
>TRBV12-3/TRBV12-4|-|TRBJ1-4
CASSLLARNEKLFF
>TRBV10-3|-|TRBJ2-7
CAISEPPRRGYEQYF
>TRBV6-5|TRBD2|TRBJ2-1
CASSYSWGLAGGSYNEQFF
>TRBV24-1|TRBD1|TRBJ1-5
CATSDLNDRGRVCQPQHF